These 5 T cell receptor beta chains originate from one sample sequenced in a study of shared clonotypes between healthy human individuals. The assay was immunoSEQ multiplex PCR, and TCRdb's table has in-frame clones only and misses some. The sample has about 700,000 clones; around 90% are singletons. In the naive CD8 group, cells lacked CD45RO and were positively selected for CCR7, so terminally differentiated effector memory CD45RA+ cells were left out. The material sequenced was naive CD8+ T cells sorted from blood. Source of these receptors: a man aged 30 to 39 in good health.

The chain links TRBV9 to TRBJ2-1, with 8 nucleotides matching TRBD2. Germline-derived CDR1 and CDR2 are SGDLS and YYNGEE. The CDR3 runs to 17 residues. The V and J ends lost 3 bases and 0 bases, in that order; junction bases with no gene match: 8. The CDR3 coding sequence is TGTGCCAGCAGCGAGCCCAGGAGCGGGAGCTCCTACAATGAGCAGTTCTTC. The encoded protein is CASSEPRSGSSYNEQFF.

The chain links TRBV7-8 to TRBJ2-7, with D possibly matching TRBD1 (8 bases). The CDR3 loop spans 15 amino acids. From germline, CDR1 is SGHVS and CDR2 FQNEAQ. Trimming shortened V by 5 bases and J by 2 bases, and 16 bases separated the two germline ends. The CDR3 is CASSVTGGGTYEQYF. CDR3 nucleotide sequence: TGTGCCAGCAGCGTAACAGGGGGGGGGACCTACGAGCAGTACTTC.

This chain connects TRBV2 to TRBJ2-1, with D maybe TRBD2 (6 bases). Trimming took off 7 bases at V and 10 bases at J, with 20 bases between the two ends. The CDR3 totals 14 residues. Germline V CDR1 and CDR2: SNHLY, FYNNEI. This CDR3 reads CASIEGGSPVEQFF. The CDR3 coding sequence is TGTGCCAGCATAGAGGGAGGTAGCCCTGTGGAGCAGTTCTTC.

To note about this clone: This sample also contains other DNA sequences that code for the same CDR3. The chain recombines TRBV27 with TRBJ2-7; unclear D gene. V lost 4 bases, J lost 4 bases, and 5 bases lay in between. The CDR3 has 11 amino acids. The germline gives CDR1 MNHEY, CDR2 SMNVEV (reference sequence). The CDR3 spells CASSSAYEQYF. The CDR3 bases are TGTGCCAGCAGTTCGGCTTACGAGCAGTACTTC.

This sequence joins TRBV27 and TRBJ2-1; a possible D gene is TRBD1 (5 bases). CDR1 and CDR2 from the germline V gene are MNHEY and SMNVEV (reference sequence). The CDR3 covers 15 residues. V was pared by 0 bases and J by 0 bases, with 6 bases between. This CDR3 is CASSLSTASYNEQFF. Here the CDR3 DNA reads TGTGCCAGCAGTTTATCGACAGCCTCCTACAATGAGCAGTTCTTC.